A single sample is the source of the 17 T cell receptor beta chains below, sequenced in a study of T cell responses to AZD1222 COVID-19 vaccine. The method was immunoSEQ multiplex PCR; TCRdb's version includes in-frame clones alone and lacks a portion of them. This table holds more than 50,000 clones, 85% to 90% found once. The starting material was peripheral blood, obtained on day 0 of AZD1222 vaccination. Every receptor here comes from an adult in good health.

The V gene is TRBV11-3, the J gene TRBJ2-5; 7 bases fit TRBD1. CDR3 length: 14 residues. V dropped 5 bases and J dropped 5; count of bases not matched to a gene: 8. The germline CDR1 and CDR2 sequences are SGHNT and YENEEA. The DNA for the CDR3 is TGTGCCAGCAGCGAAGGGGGCATGAGGGAGACCCAGTACTTC. Protein: CASSEGGMRETQYF.

The V and J genes are TRBV6-5 and TRBJ1-2; D remains unclear. Trimming took off 7 bases at V and 5 bases at J, with 8 bases between the two ends. Looked up from germline, CDR1 is MNHEY and CDR2 is SVGAGI. This CDR3 is 11 amino acids long. The CDR3 coding sequence is TGTGCCAGCACAGAGCTGTATGGCTACACCTTC. Its translation: CASTELYGYTF.

The V and J genes are TRBV19 and TRBJ1-2; D is possibly TRBD1 (5 bases). Germline lookup yields CDR1 LNHDA and CDR2 SQIVND (reference sequence). CDR3 size: 14 residues. V was clipped by 10 bases and J by 2 bases, with 17 bases between them. The CDR3 DNA is TGTGCCACTCAGAAAGGGGCGGGGAACTATGGCTACACCTTC. This encodes CATQKGAGNYGYTF.

The chain recombines TRBV2 with TRBJ1-2, with 9 nucleotides matching TRBD1. Unmatched junction bases numbered 9, after V lost 5 bases and J lost 8 bases. The CDR3 is 14 amino acids. Germline V gene lookup returns CDR1 SNHLY and CDR2 FYNNEI. CDR3 nucleotides: TGTGCCAGCAGTTTCCGGGACAGGGTTGAGGGCTACACCTTC. Protein sequence: CASSFRDRVEGYTF.

The genes are TRBV10-2 and TRBJ1-5; 7 bases agree with TRBD1. Germline CDR1 reads WSHSY; CDR2 reads SAAADI. This CDR3 spans 17 amino acids. V lost 4 bases to trimming and J lost 3 bases; unmatched junction nucleotides: 12. CDR3 protein: CASSAPNRGGDNQPQHF. Written as DNA, the CDR3 is TGCGCCAGCAGTGCCCCAAACAGGGGAGGGGACAATCAGCCCCAGCATTTT.

The CDR3 sequence: CASRRTGGMNTEAFF. The CDR3 region has the DNA TGTGCCAGCAGGCGGACAGGGGGGATGAACACTGAAGCTTTCTTT. The genes are TRBV6-5 and TRBJ1-1; 10 bases are shared with TRBD1. The CDR3 is made up of 15 amino acids. Germline V gives CDR1 MNHEY, CDR2 SVGAGI. Trimming cost V 6 bases and J 0 bases; bases outside gene matches: 4.

This clone was seen just once. The chain links TRBV10-3 to TRBJ1-6; perhaps TRBD1 as D (5 bases). CDR1 is ENHRY and CDR2 is SYGVKD in the germline V gene. Between the trimmed V and J ends, which lost 6 bases and 7 bases, there was a span of 13 bases. This CDR3 contains 14 residues. The CDR3 nucleotides are TGTGCCATCAGCCCCGGGACTCAGAATTCACCCCTCCACTTT. This gives the protein CAISPGTQNSPLHF.

The J gene is TRBJ1-1, the V gene TRBV11-3; possible D gene TRBD1, 6 bases. The CDR3 totals 13 residues. The V end lost 3 bases, the J end lost 1 base, and 6 bases lay between the germline ends. CDR1 is SGHNT and CDR2 is YENEEA in the germline V gene. CDR3 DNA: TGTGCCAGCAGCTTGACAGGGAACACTGAAGCTTTCTTT. This encodes CASSLTGNTEAFF.

The chain has TRBV15 and TRBJ2-3, with a possible D match to TRBD2 (6 bases). Between the trimmed V and J ends, which lost 8 bases and 3 bases, there was a span of 12 bases. Germline V gene data show CDR1 as LNHNV and CDR2 as YYDKDF (reference sequence). The CDR3 has 13 residues. The CDR3 DNA follows: TGTGCCACCGCGACTAGTGGGACAGATACGCAGTATTTT. Its translation: CATATSGTDTQYF.

This chain joins TRBV5-1 and TRBJ1-1; D is unclear. Germline assignment: CDR1 SGHRS and CDR2 YFSETQ. V was trimmed by 2 bases and J by 4 bases, leaving 12 bases between them. The CDR3 sequence is 14 residues long. The CDR3 reads CASSFEDPSTEAFF. DNA of the CDR3: TGCGCCAGCAGCTTTGAGGATCCCAGCACTGAAGCTTTCTTT.

The V and J genes are TRBV9 and TRBJ1-1; 8 bases align to TRBD1. The ends lost 0 bases at V and 5 bases at J; junction bases unmatched: 9. Germline assignment: CDR1 SGDLS and CDR2 YYNGEE. This CDR3 has 16 residues. In DNA, the CDR3 is TGTGCCAGCAGCGTAGGTGGAGCAGGGGGCTTAACTGAAGCTTTCTTT. Translation gives CASSVGGAGGLTEAFF.

The CDR3, as DNA: TGTGCCAGCAGTTACGAGTTTAGGGACTACGAGCAGTACTTC. Residues: CASSYEFRDYEQYF. The chain uses TRBV6-2 or TRBV6-3 and TRBJ2-7, with unresolved D. Germline V lookup: CDR1 MNHEY, CDR2 SVGEGT. CDR3 length equals 14 residues. Trimming cost V 2 bases and J 3 bases, with 11 bases left between them.

This chain connects TRBV5-6 to TRBJ1-2; D gene uncertain. Trimming took off 4 bases at V and 4 bases at J, with 14 bases between the two ends. This CDR3 has 14 residues. The V gene's germline CDR1 is SGHDT and CDR2 YYEEEE. Written as DNA, the CDR3 is TGTGCCAGCAGCGAAACGCAGAGACGCTATGGCTACACCTTC. It is translated as CASSETQRRYGYTF.

This clone was recorded once. The chain carries TRBV5-4 and TRBJ2-3; D uncertain. Germline V gives CDR1 SGHNT, CDR2 YYREEE (reference sequence). This CDR3 spans 14 amino acids. Trimming took 3 bases from V and 8 from J, leaving 16 bases between them. Here the CDR3 DNA reads TGTGCCAGCAGCTCCCGTGTAGGGCAAGGTACGCAGTATTTT. Its translation is CASSSRVGQGTQYF.

The V gene is TRBV4-1, the J gene TRBJ1-2, with 7 positions matching TRBD1. CDR3 size: 14 residues. The germline CDR1 and CDR2 sequences are MGHRA and YSYEKL. Trimming at V came to 0 bases and at J to 8 bases, leaving 6 bases not matched to a gene. The DNA of the CDR3 is TGCGCCAGCAGCCAAGAGGACAGGACATCAGGCTACACCTTC. This translates into CASSQEDRTSGYTF.

V and J are TRBV5-1 and TRBJ2-2, with TRBD2 identical over 9 bases. CDR1 is SGHRS, CDR2 YFSETQ, per germline. This CDR3 region has 15 residues. The ends lost 4 bases at V and 3 bases at J; junction bases unmatched: 4. The CDR3 bases are TGCGCCAGCAGCGGACAGCGGGGGGACACCGGGGAGCTGTTTTTT. As protein: CASSGQRGDTGELFF.

V gene TRBV29-1 combines with J gene TRBJ1-1, with 7 bases fitting TRBD1. The CDR3 has 13 residues. The junction had 5 bases not matched to a gene; V was cut back by 7 bases and J by 0 bases. Germline lookup yields CDR1 SQVTM and CDR2 ANQGSEA. CDR3 amino acids: CSAMTGMNTEAFF. The CDR3 DNA sequence: TGCAGCGCCATGACAGGGATGAACACTGAAGCTTTCTTT.